This TCR beta chain comes out of a study of blood T cell repertoires in COVID-19. On the study more broadly: The analysed material was cDNA or gDNA that came from T cells, B-cell-depleted T cells, or PBMCs.

How the authors handled the data: Amplified reference gene primers provided the basis for estimating nucleated cell counts. Profiling relied on immunoSEQ multiplex PCR, and the TCRdb table lists in-frame clones only, not all of them. Clone size and the V and J calls come from that table; the DNA yielded D and trimming. The data show about 62,000 clones, roughly 92% seen once. This CDR3 has 11 amino acids. J was trimmed by 2 bases and V by 10 bases; bases with no gene match: 2. Germline-derived CDR1 and CDR2 are LNHDA and SQIVND (reference sequence). The V gene is TRBV19, the J gene TRBJ2-7, with 7 bases lining up with TRBD1. The sequenced sample consisted of peripheral blood. This clonotype originated in a human donor in a cohort sampled during active COVID-19. CDR3 coding DNA: TGTGCCACCCAGGGGGCCTACGAGCAGTACTTC. It codes for CATQGAYEQYF.